This paragraph covers one TCR beta chain sequence. Its antigen is not known. The PCR used 60 Vbeta and 13 Jbeta primers. Sequencing used immunoSEQ multiplex PCR; TCRdb keeps in-frame clones, though not all of them. Of some 36,000 clones listed, roughly three quarters were seen once; the top ten hold over 6%. These data belong to a study of cytomegalovirus exposure and HLA in healthy donors. Germline V gene lookup returns CDR1 MNHEY and CDR2 SVGAGI. This CDR3 spans 15 amino acids. With V trimmed by 6 bases and J by 4 bases, 7 bases remained unmatched. Study-level points and caveats: In the analysis, some V segments, TRBV6-2 and TRBV6-3 included, were excluded as indistinguishable. In a later analysis, approximately 18,000 TCR beta sequences were associated with HLA alleles at 0.05 false discovery rate.

Sequenced: PBMCs. The chain carries TRBV6-5 and TRBJ2-3, with 10 bases lining up with TRBD2. The clonotype originates from a man aged 30 to 39 in good health and CMV-seronegative. The CDR3 protein is CASRGTSEIPDTQYF. The CDR3 nucleotides are TGTGCCAGCAGGGGGACTAGCGAAATTCCAGATACGCAGTATTTT.